The next 20 T cell receptor beta chains were all read from a single sample in a study of T-cell memory formation after mild COVID-19 (dated by TCRdb to the early 2020s). Library generation was performed with 5' RACE. Sequencing was performed on an Illumina NovaSeq 6000. TCRdb trimmed public reads at Q25 via fastp, called clones via MiXCR and kept in-frame beta chains. Each CDR3 protein gets just one entry, which takes the most common genes and DNA from the rows behind it. In this sample the table shows roughly 86,000 distinct CDR3 sequences, more than 12% of which occur a single time. The biggest ten clones account for under 45% of the sample. Sample: PBMCs or a T cell subset sorted from them (not recorded which). The receptor source for this set is a man in his late teens or twenties who had mild COVID-19 (a few samples of this study predate the infection). The sample titles of this study are shuffled in the database, so cell type and time point are left out; the donor was told from shared clones.

The chain joins TRBV28 to TRBJ2-3; D assignment may be TRBD1 or TRBD2 (5 bases each). The CDR3 runs 15 residues. Germline V gives CDR1 MDHEN, CDR2 SYDVKM. Trimming pared 3 bases from V and 5 bases from J, leaving 15 bases between. The CDR3: CASSFGQGGRDTQYF. CDR3 nucleotide sequence: TGTGCCAGCAGTTTTGGGCAGGGTGGGAGAGATACGCAGTATTTT.

The CDR3 spells CASSRGTSGADTQYF. DNA for the CDR3: TGTGCCAGTAGTAGAGGGACTAGCGGGGCCGATACGCAGTATTTT. This chain uses TRBV19 with TRBJ2-3; TRBD2 matches 13 bases. This CDR3 has 15 residues. With 4 bases clipped from V and 6 bases from J, the junction kept 4 bases outside the gene matches. Germline CDR1 and CDR2: LNHDA and SQIVND (reference sequence).

The CDR3 DNA follows: TGCGCCAGCAGGGCAGGGTCAGGGGACACTGAAGCTTTCTTT. Translation gives CASRAGSGDTEAFF. The chain joins TRBV5-1 to TRBJ1-1, with D perhaps matching TRBD1 (6 bases). Germline V gene data show CDR1 as SGHRS and CDR2 as YFSETQ. This CDR3 comprises 14 residues. Trimming shortened V by 5 bases and J by 3 bases, and 14 bases separated the two germline ends.

The chain carries TRBV7-9 and TRBJ1-5; the match to TRBD1 covers 9 bases. Germline V gene sequence: CDR1 SEHNR, CDR2 FQNEAQ (reference sequence). J was trimmed by 3 bases and V by 2 bases; bases with no gene match: 8. This CDR3 is built from 17 residues. Here the CDR3 DNA reads TGTGCCAGCAGCTTAACCGGGACAGGGAATCCCAATCAGCCCCAGCATTTT. It translates to CASSLTGTGNPNQPQHF. The full variable domain, completed using reference TRBV7-9 and TRBJ1-5, is DTGVSQNPRHKITKRGQNVTFRCDPISEHNRLYWYRQTLGQGPEFLTYFQNEAQLEKSRLLSDRFSAERPKGSFSTLEIQRTEQGDSAMYLCASSLTGTGNPNQPQHFGDGTRLSIL.

The chain combines TRBV7-9 with TRBJ1-1; tentative D call: TRBD1 (6 bases). CDR3 length: 15 amino acids. The germline V gene has CDR1 SEHNR and CDR2 FQNEAQ (reference sequence). The V and J ends lost 4 bases and 5 bases respectively, with 17 bases between them. The CDR3 sequence: CASSSLRTVRTEAFF. Written as DNA, the CDR3 is TGTGCCAGCAGCTCCCTCCGGACAGTGAGAACTGAAGCTTTCTTT.

The rearrangement joins TRBV13 to TRBJ1-1; D not resolved. From germline, CDR1 is PRHDT and CDR2 FYEKMQ (reference sequence). The CDR3 runs 13 residues. Between the trimmed V and J ends, which lost 4 bases and 2 bases, there was a span of 8 bases. The CDR3 DNA is TGTGCCAGCAGCTGCGATTTTAACACTGAAGCTTTCTTT. Amino acids: CASSCDFNTEAFF.

This clonotype was counted at least ten times. The CDR3 sequence: CASSQDPSGGYNEQFF. The CDR3 DNA sequence: TGCGCCAGCAGCCAAGATCCTAGCGGGGGCTACAATGAGCAGTTCTTC. The chain employs TRBV4-3 and TRBJ2-1; 10 nucleotides match TRBD2. Germline CDR1 is LGHNA and CDR2 is YSLEER. The CDR3 sequence is 16 residues long. J lost 3 bases, V lost 0 bases, and 2 bases had no gene match.

The table lists this clonotype with a few counts. The genes are TRBV21-1 and TRBJ2-7; the DNA was not compared with TRBD2, the D call given in the table. TRBV21-1 has pseudogene status. The CDR3 loop spans 17 amino acids. In DNA form, the CDR3 reads TGTGCCAGCAGCATCAAAATAGGGCCGGGCCCCTCTTTACAGCAGTACGTC. Protein sequence: CASSIKIGPGPSLQQYV.

This clonotype was counted between two and nine times. The V gene is TRBV6-5, the J gene TRBJ2-7, with D possibly TRBD1 on 6 matching bases. This CDR3 has 16 residues. The V end was cut by 0 bases, the J end by 1 base, with 13 bases between. Per the germline V gene, CDR1 is MNHEY and CDR2 is SVGAGI. CDR3 loop: CASSYSLLQGSYEQYF. The CDR3 nucleotides read TGTGCCAGCAGTTACTCGCTTTTACAGGGATCCTACGAGCAGTACTTC.

This sequence joins TRBV15 and TRBJ2-5, with D tentatively TRBD1 (5 bases). The CDR3 has 15 residues. The V end lost 0 bases, the J end lost 2 bases, and 10 bases lay between the germline ends. Germline V gene lookup returns CDR1 LNHNV and CDR2 YYDKDF (reference sequence). The CDR3, as DNA: TGTGCCACCAGCAGAGATGAAAACAGGCAAGAGACCCAGTACTTC. Its protein product is CATSRDENRQETQYF.

This CDR3 is CASSLQAHNQPQHF. The CDR3 DNA sequence: TGTGCCAGCAGTTTACAGGCCCACAATCAGCCCCAGCATTTT. The V and J genes are TRBV27 and TRBJ1-5; no clear D. V was shortened by 2 bases and J by 3 bases, with 8 bases between the two germline ends. This CDR3 region has 14 residues. Germline V gene sequence: CDR1 MNHEY, CDR2 SMNVEV (reference sequence).

This clonotype has more than one count but fewer than ten. The V gene is TRBV5-1, the J gene TRBJ2-7; the D gene is possibly TRBD2 (5 bases). V shed 0 bases and J shed 5 bases, with 12 bases lying between them. Germline CDR1 SGHRS, CDR2 YFSETQ. The CDR3 is 14 residues long. The CDR3 sequence: CASSLAEGGHEQYF. The CDR3 nucleotides are TGCGCCAGCAGCTTGGCCGAAGGAGGACACGAGCAGTACTTC.

This chain connects TRBV16 to TRBJ2-1; D is uncertain. This CDR3 has 14 amino acids. Germline V gives CDR1 KGHSY, CDR2 FQNENV. With 6 bases removed from V and 8 bases from J, the gap between germline ends came to 17 bases. The CDR3 spells CASSRRTGIDEQFF. CDR3 DNA sequence: TGTGCCAGCAGTCGCCGTACGGGCATCGATGAGCAGTTCTTC.

The chain joins TRBV6-5 to TRBJ2-6; D gene unclear. Per germline, CDR1 MNHEY and CDR2 SVGAGI. This CDR3 spans 15 amino acids. Trimming removed 2 bases at V and 0 bases at J, with 5 bases between. The CDR3 sequence is CASSYRDSGANVLTF. The DNA for the CDR3 is TGTGCCAGCAGTTACCGAGACTCTGGGGCCAACGTCCTGACTTTC.

In its sample, this clonotype was seen a few times. The rearrangement uses TRBV5-1 and TRBJ1-1; 8 bases map to TRBD1. Germline CDR1 and CDR2: SGHRS and YFSETQ. The CDR3 is 13 residues long. The ends lost 7 bases at V and 4 bases at J; junction bases unmatched: 6. CDR3 residues: CASGQGGSTEAFF. The CDR3 region has the DNA TGCGCCAGCGGACAGGGCGGGAGCACTGAAGCTTTCTTT.

The chain couples TRBV4-1 to TRBJ2-5, with no clear D. Trimming shortened V by 0 bases and J by 5 bases, and 10 bases separated the two germline ends. CDR1 MGHRA and CDR2 YSYEKL come from the germline V gene. The CDR3 is 14 residues long. This chain's CDR3 is CASSQETTAETQYF. The CDR3, as DNA: TGCGCCAGCAGCCAAGAGACGACCGCGGAGACCCAGTACTTC.

The chain uses TRBV12-5 and TRBJ2-1; 11 bases line up with TRBD1. Per the germline V gene, CDR1 is LGHNT and CDR2 is FRNRAP. The J segment lost 8 bases and the V segment lost 6 bases, leaving 9 bases of the junction unmatched. The CDR3 sequence is 15 residues long. The CDR3 DNA reads as TGTGCTAGTGGCCGCGGACAGGGGGCGGTCTATGAGCAGTTCTTC. Translation gives CASGRGQGAVYEQFF.

This clonotype was detected only a few times. The chain uses TRBV5-1 and TRBJ2-5, with 12 bases identical to TRBD2. This CDR3 comprises 16 residues. With V trimmed by 3 bases and J by 5 bases, 8 bases remained unmatched. Germline-derived CDR1 and CDR2 are SGHRS and YFSETQ. CDR3 residues: CASSSTLAGGLETQYF. The CDR3 nucleotides are TGCGCCAGCAGCTCCACCCTAGCGGGGGGGCTGGAGACCCAGTACTTC.

V usage is TRBV6-1 and J usage is TRBJ1-2; 7 positions match TRBD1. Germline lookup yields CDR1 MNHNS and CDR2 SASEGT. The CDR3 length is 15 residues. V was clipped by 3 bases and J by 0 bases; unmatched bases: 4. The CDR3, as DNA: TGTGCCAGCAGTGAGCGGCAGGGGGCTAACTATGGCTACACCTTC. Its protein is CASSERQGANYGYTF.

This clonotype was detected only a few times. V usage is TRBV28 and J usage is TRBJ2-1; D tentatively fits TRBD1 or TRBD2 (5 bases each). The germline CDR1 and CDR2 sequences are MDHEN and SYDVKM. V was trimmed by 7 bases and J by 7 bases, leaving 14 bases between them. The CDR3 has 13 amino acids. For the CDR3, the DNA is TGTGCCAGCACCGATTCGGGGCGTAATGAGCAGTTCTTC. Translated, it gives CASTDSGRNEQFF.